The sample holds one count of the clone carrying this T cell receptor (beta chain). The CDR3 has 16 residues. Trimming stripped 4 bases from V and 4 bases from J, with 17 bases between. The V gene's germline CDR1 is SGHTA and CDR2 FQGNSA. These data come from a study of technical replicates of blood from a handful of donors. Produced via immunoSEQ multiplex PCR; TCRdb's table is partial and in-frame only. Altogether roughly 15,000 clones are present, more than 75% being singletons, with the ten largest covering about 11%. The receptor was isolated from a human donor in good health. This chain uses TRBV7-2 with TRBJ2-1; D is possibly TRBD2 (6 bases). The material sequenced was PBMCs. The CDR3 DNA reads as TGTGCCAGCAGCTCACCAGCGGGCTCACTTTACAATGAGCAGTTCTTC. This translates into CASSSPAGSLYNEQFF.